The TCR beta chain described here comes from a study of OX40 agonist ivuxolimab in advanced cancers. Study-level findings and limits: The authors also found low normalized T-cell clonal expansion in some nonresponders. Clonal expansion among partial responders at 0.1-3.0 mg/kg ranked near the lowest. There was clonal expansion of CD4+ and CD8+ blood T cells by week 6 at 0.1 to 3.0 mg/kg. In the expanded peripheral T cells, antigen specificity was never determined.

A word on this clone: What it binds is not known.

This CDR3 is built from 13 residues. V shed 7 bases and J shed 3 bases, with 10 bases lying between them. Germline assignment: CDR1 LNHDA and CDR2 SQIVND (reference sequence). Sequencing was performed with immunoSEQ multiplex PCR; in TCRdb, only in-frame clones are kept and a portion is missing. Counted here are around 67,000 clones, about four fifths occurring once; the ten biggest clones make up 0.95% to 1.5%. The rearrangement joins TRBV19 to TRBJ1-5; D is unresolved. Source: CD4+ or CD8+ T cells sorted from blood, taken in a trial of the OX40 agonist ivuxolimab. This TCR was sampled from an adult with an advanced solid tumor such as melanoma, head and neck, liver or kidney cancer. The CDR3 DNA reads TGTGCCAGTAAAACAGCCTTCAATCAGCCCCAGCATTTT. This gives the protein CASKTAFNQPQHF.